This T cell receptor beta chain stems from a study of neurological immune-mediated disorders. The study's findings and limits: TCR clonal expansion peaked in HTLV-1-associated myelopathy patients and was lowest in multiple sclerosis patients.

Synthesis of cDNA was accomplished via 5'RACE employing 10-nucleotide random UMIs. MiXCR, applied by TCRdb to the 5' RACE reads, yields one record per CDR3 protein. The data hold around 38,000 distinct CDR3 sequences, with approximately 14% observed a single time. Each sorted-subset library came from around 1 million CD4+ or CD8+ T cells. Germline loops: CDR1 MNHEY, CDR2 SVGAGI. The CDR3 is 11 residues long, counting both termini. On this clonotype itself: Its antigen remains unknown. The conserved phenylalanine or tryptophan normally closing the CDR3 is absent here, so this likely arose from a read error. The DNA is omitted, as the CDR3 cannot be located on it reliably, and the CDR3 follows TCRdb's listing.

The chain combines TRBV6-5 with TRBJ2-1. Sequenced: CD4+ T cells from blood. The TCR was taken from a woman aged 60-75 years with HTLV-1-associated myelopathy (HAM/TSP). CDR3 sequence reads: CASTLLNERFC.